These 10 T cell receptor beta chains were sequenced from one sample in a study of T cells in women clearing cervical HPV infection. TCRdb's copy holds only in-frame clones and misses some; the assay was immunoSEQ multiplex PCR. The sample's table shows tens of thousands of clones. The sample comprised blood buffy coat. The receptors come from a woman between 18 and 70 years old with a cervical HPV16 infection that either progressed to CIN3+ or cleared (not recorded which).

The CDR3 is CASSSGRGRKDGYTF. The CDR3 bases that were read are TGCGCCAGCAGCTCTGGCAGGGGAAGGAAGGATGGC. V gene TRBV5-1 combines with J gene TRBJ1-2, with D possibly matching TRBD1 (6 bases). Read coverage stops 3 residues before the CDR3 terminus; the germline J gene supplies the remainder. This CDR3 region has 15 residues. Trimming left V 3 bases short and J 6 bases short, with 18 bases between. Germline loops: CDR1 SGHRS, CDR2 YFSETQ. Full variable domain (outside the CDR3, taken from reference TRBV5-1 and TRBJ1-2): KAGVTQTPRYLIKTRGQQVTLSCSPISGHRSVSWYQQTPGQGLQFLFEYFSETQRNKGNFPGRFSGRQFSNSRSEMNVSTLELGDSALYLCASSSGRGRKDGYTFGSGTRLTVV.

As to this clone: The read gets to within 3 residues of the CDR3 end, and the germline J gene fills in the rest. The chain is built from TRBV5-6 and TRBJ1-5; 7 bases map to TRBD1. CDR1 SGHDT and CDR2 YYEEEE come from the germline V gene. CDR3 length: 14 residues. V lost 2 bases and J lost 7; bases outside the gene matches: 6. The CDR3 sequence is CASSFTGAGQPQHF. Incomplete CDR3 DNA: TGTGCCAGCAGCTTCACAGGGGCGGGACAGCCC.

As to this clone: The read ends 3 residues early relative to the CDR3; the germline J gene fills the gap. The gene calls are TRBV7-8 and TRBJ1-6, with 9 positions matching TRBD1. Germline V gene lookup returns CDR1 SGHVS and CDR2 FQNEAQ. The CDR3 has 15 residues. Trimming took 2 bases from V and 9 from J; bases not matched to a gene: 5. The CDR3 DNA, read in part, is TGTGCCAGCAGCTTATTCAGACAGGGGGGTTCACCC. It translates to CASSLFRQGGSP. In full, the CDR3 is CASSLFRQGGSPLHF.

The CDR3 DNA, read in part, is TGCGCCAGCAGCTTGGGACAGGGGGGCACAGATACG. Protein sequence: CASSLGQGGTDT. The whole CDR3 protein is CASSLGQGGTDTQYF. This chain uses TRBV5-1 with TRBJ2-3; TRBD1 aligns across 9 bases. The observed sequence ends 3 residues before the CDR3 terminus, with the missing tail filled in from the germline J gene. CDR1 is SGHRS and CDR2 is YFSETQ in the germline V gene. The V and J ends lost 0 bases and 1 base, in that order; junction bases with no gene match: 0. The CDR3 contains 15 residues.

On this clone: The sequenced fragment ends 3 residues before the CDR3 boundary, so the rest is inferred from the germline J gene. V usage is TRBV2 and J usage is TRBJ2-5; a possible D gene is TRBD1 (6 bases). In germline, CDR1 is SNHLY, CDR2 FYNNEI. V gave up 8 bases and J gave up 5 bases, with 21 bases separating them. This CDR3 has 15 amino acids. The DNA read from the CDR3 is TGTGCCAGCGAACCACAGGGTATTCCCGGGGAGACC. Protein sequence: CASEPQGIPGET. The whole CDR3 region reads CASEPQGIPGETQYF.

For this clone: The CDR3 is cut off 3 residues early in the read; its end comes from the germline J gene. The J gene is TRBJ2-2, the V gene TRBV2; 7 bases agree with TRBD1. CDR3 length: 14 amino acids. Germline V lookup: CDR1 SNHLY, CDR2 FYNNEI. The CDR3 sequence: CASSVTGKDSPLFF. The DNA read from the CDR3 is TGTGCCAGCAGTGTGACAGGGAAGGATTCACCG. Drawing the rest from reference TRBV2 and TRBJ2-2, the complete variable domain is EPEVTQTPSHQVTQMGQEVILRCVPISNHLYFYWYRQILGQKVEFLVSFYNNEISEKSEIFDDQFSVERPDGSNFTLKIRSTKLEDSAMYFCASSVTGKDSPLFFGEGSRLTVL.

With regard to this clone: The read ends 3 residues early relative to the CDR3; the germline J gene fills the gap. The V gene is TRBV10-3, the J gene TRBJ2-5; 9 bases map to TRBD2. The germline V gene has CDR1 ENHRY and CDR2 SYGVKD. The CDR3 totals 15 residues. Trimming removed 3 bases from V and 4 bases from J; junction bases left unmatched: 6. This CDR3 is CAISEGLAGTETQYF. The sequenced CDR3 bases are TGTGCCATCAGTGAAGGGCTAGCGGGGACAGAGACC.

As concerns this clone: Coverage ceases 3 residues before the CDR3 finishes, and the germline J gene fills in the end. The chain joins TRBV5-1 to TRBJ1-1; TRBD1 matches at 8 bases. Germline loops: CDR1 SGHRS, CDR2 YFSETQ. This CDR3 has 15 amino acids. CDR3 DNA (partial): TGCGCCAGCAGCTTGGCCGGACAGGGTGGGGAGACA. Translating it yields CASSLAGQGGET. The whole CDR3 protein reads CASSLAGQGGETAFF.

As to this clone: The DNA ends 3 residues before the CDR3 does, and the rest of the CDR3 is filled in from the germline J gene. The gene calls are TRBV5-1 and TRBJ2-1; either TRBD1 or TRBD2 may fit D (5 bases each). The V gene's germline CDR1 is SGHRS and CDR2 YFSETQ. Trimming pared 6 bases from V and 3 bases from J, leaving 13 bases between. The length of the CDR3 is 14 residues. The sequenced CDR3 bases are TGCGCCAGCATGACGAGGGGAGACTACAATGAG. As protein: CASMTRGDYNE. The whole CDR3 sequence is CASMTRGDYNEQFF.

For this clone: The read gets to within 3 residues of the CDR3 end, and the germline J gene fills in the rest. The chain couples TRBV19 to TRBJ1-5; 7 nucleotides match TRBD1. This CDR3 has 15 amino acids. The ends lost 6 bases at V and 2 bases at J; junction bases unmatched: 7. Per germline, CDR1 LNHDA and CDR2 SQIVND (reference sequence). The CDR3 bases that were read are TGTGCCAGTAGGCCCGACAGGGTCCGCAATCAGCCC. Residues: CASRPDRVRNQP. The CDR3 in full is CASRPDRVRNQPQHF.